This T cell receptor beta chain is from a study of radiation and T cells in renal cell carcinoma. TCRdb keeps only in-frame clones here, not all; method: immunoSEQ multiplex PCR. The sample has 150,000 to 200,000 clones; roughly nine tenths are singletons. The CDR3 is 16 residues long. V gave up 3 bases and J gave up 7 bases; unmatched junction bases: 13. Looked up from germline, CDR1 is GTSNPN and CDR2 is SVGIG (reference sequence). The time point was: blood 4 weeks post-SBRT, at nephrectomy. The treatment is: 15 Gy SBRT to primary tumor, nephrectomy 4 weeks later. The clonotype originates from a woman aged 50 to 65 with renal cell carcinoma. The rearrangement joins TRBV30 to TRBJ1-4; 8 positions agree with TRBD1. This sample comprised blood, obtained from a patient whose treatment included radiotherapy and nephrectomy. This chain's CDR3 is CAWRARQDRGPEKLFF. CDR3 nucleotide sequence: TGTGCCTGGAGGGCCCGCCAAGACAGGGGCCCTGAAAAACTGTTTTTT.